The 27 T cell receptor beta chains presented below share a single source sample, sequenced in a study of early T cells in non-severe SARS-CoV-2 infection. TCRdb re-called the 5' RACE reads through MiXCR, storing one row per CDR3 protein. This table holds about 30,000 distinct CDR3 sequences, 3.9% found once. Sequencing was carried out using whole blood. The receptors come from an adult who was a healthcare worker with PCR-confirmed SARS-CoV-2 infection or an uninfected control (not recorded which).

This clonotype was counted many times. V is TRBV19 and J is TRBJ1-1; tentative D call: TRBD1 (5 bases). Trimming took 3 bases from V and 0 from J, leaving 11 bases between them. The CDR3 length is 15 residues. CDR1 LNHDA and CDR2 SQIVND come from the germline V gene (reference sequence). CDR3 loop: CASSIGGSVNTEAFF. The CDR3 bases are TGTGCCAGTAGTATTGGGGGGTCGGTGAACACTGAAGCTTTCTTT.

This clonotype appeared many times. This chain connects TRBV6-5 to TRBJ1-5, with TRBD1 identical over 7 bases. Germline V gene data show CDR1 as MNHEY and CDR2 as SVGAGI. With 8 bases clipped from V and 0 bases from J, the junction kept 10 bases outside the gene matches. There are 16 residues in the CDR3. The CDR3 DNA is TGTGCCAGCGCTAGACAGGGCTCGGGTAGCAATCAGCCCCAGCATTTT. Encoded protein: CASARQGSGSNQPQHF.

This clonotype was counted many times. V usage is TRBV15 and J usage is TRBJ2-5, with TRBD1 matching over 10 bases. V was clipped by 5 bases and J by 4 bases; unmatched bases: 4. This CDR3 region has 14 residues. Looked up from germline, CDR1 is LNHNV and CDR2 is YYDKDF (reference sequence). The CDR3: CATSPRDRGETQYF. The CDR3, as DNA: TGTGCCACCAGCCCACGGGACAGGGGAGAGACCCAGTACTTC.

In this sample, this clonotype turned up many times. V is TRBV7-9 and J is TRBJ2-1; tentative D call: TRBD1 (6 bases). The CDR3 spans 14 residues. V lost 5 bases and J lost 4, with 12 bases in between. From germline, CDR1 is SEHNR and CDR2 FQNEAQ (reference sequence). The CDR3 spells CASSTGTLYNEQFF. CDR3 nucleotide sequence: TGTGCCAGCAGCACCGGGACACTGTACAATGAGCAGTTCTTC. Drawing the rest from reference TRBV7-9 and TRBJ2-1, the complete variable domain is DTGVSQNPRHKITKRGQNVTFRCDPISEHNRLYWYRQTLGQGPEFLTYFQNEAQLEKSRLLSDRFSAERPKGSFSTLEIQRTEQGDSAMYLCASSTGTLYNEQFFGPGTRLTVL.

At least ten counts were recorded for this clonotype. This CDR3 reads CATRDRGAYEQYF. The DNA for the CDR3 is TGTGCCACCCGGGACAGGGGAGCCTACGAGCAGTACTTC. The V call is TRBV25-1, the J call TRBJ2-7; 10 bases line up with TRBD1. The CDR3 spans 13 residues. Germline V CDR1 and CDR2: MGHDK, SYGVNS. Trimming took 10 bases from V and 2 from J; bases not matched to a gene: 5.

This clonotype came up a few times. Compared with germline, one end of the junction differs, possibly owing to a read error. V is TRBV18 and J is TRBJ2-3; 8 bases are a match to TRBD2. CDR1 is KGHSH, CDR2 LQKENI, per germline. The CDR3 has 15 residues. The DNA of the CDR3 is TGTGCCAGCTCATCCCCGGGGGGGAGCACAGATACGCAGTGTTTT. It specifies CASSSPGGSTDTQCF.

This clonotype was seen many times. The chain joins TRBV7-8 to TRBJ1-1; D possibly corresponds to TRBD1 (5 bases). There are 13 residues in the CDR3. Germline V CDR1 and CDR2: SGHVS, FQNEAQ. V lost 6 bases and J 4 bases, leaving 12 bases between the germline ends. The CDR3 sequence is CASRTRGSTEAFF. The CDR3, as DNA: TGTGCCAGCAGGACAAGGGGTAGCACTGAAGCTTTCTTT.

This clonotype was seen ten or more times. The J gene is TRBJ2-1, the V gene TRBV29-1; D possibly corresponds to TRBD1 (5 bases). With 4 bases removed from V and 8 bases from J, the gap between germline ends came to 18 bases. The CDR3 spans 14 residues. Germline V gives CDR1 SQVTM, CDR2 ANQGSEA. CDR3 bases: TGCAGCGTTGCTCGAACAGGTATTAAGGATGAGCAGTTCTTC. Amino acid sequence: CSVARTGIKDEQFF.

Many counts were recorded for this clonotype. The chain is built from TRBV20-1 and TRBJ2-7; 9 bases match TRBD2. The ends lost 1 base at V and 3 bases at J; junction bases unmatched: 7. The CDR3 has 15 amino acids. CDR1 and CDR2 from the germline V gene are DFQATT and SNEGSKA (reference sequence). The CDR3 sequence: CSARGASGADYEQYF. DNA for the CDR3: TGCAGTGCTAGAGGTGCTAGCGGGGCCGACTACGAGCAGTACTTC.

This clonotype was counted many times. The chain joins TRBV18 to TRBJ1-5; D is ambiguous. Per germline, CDR1 KGHSH and CDR2 LQKENI. Trimming pared 1 base from V and 1 base from J, leaving 5 bases between. The CDR3 length is 14 residues. DNA of the CDR3: TGTGCCAGCTCACCACAACACAGCAATCAGCCCCAGCATTTT. This gives the protein CASSPQHSNQPQHF.

This clonotype showed up just a few times. DNA for the CDR3: TGTGCCAGCAGCAACGGACAGGGGCCTCCTGGGGCCAACGTCCTGACTTTC. As protein: CASSNGQGPPGANVLTF. The rearrangement joins TRBV13 to TRBJ2-6; 9 nucleotides align to TRBD1. In germline, CDR1 is PRHDT, CDR2 FYEKMQ (reference sequence). V dropped 5 bases and J dropped 2; count of bases not matched to a gene: 7. This CDR3 contains 17 residues.

In its sample, this clonotype was seen many times. The V gene is TRBV29-1, the J gene TRBJ1-1; no clear D gene. CDR3 length: 13 amino acids. Trimming pared 3 bases from V and 1 base from J, leaving 9 bases between. CDR1 is SQVTM and CDR2 is ANQGSEA in the germline V gene. The CDR3 sequence is CSVDPGGNTEAFF. CDR3 sequence (DNA): TGCAGCGTTGACCCAGGAGGGAACACTGAAGCTTTCTTT. The full variable domain, in which reference TRBV29-1 and TRBJ1-1 provide the parts outside the CDR3, is SAVISQKPSRDICQRGTSLTIQCQVDSQVTMMFWYRQQPGQSLTLIATANQGSEATYESGFVIDKFPISRPNLTFSTLTVSNMSPEDSSIYLCSVDPGGNTEAFFGQGTRLTVV.

A remark on this clonotype: A read error is possible here, since a much larger clone lies one base away. Given the absence of the conserved phenylalanine or tryptophan at the CDR3 end, a read error is likely. The chain combines TRBV27 with TRBJ1-1, with a possible D match to TRBD1 (5 bases). Trimming stripped 3 bases from V and 4 bases from J, with 18 bases between. Germline CDR1 and CDR2: MNHEY and SMNVEV (reference sequence). CDR3 size: 16 residues. CDR3 in amino acids: CASSFIPFGGGTEAFL. The CDR3 DNA is TGTGCCAGCAGTTTCATCCCCTTTGGGGGGGGCACTGAAGCTTTCTTA.

This clonotype was seen many times. The CDR3 DNA is TGTGCCAGCAGTTACACCGCCTCCTACAATGAGCAGTTCTTC. Protein sequence: CASSYTASYNEQFF. This sequence joins TRBV6-2 or TRBV6-3 and TRBJ2-1; no reliable D call. This CDR3 region has 14 residues. CDR1 is MNHEY, CDR2 SVGEGT, per germline. V lost 2 bases, J lost 0 bases, and 5 bases lay in between.

This clonotype was seen repeatedly, ten times or more. This rearrangement joins TRBV29-1 to TRBJ1-2; D perhaps matches TRBD1 (6 bases). This CDR3 comprises 13 residues. The V gene lost 4 bases and the J gene lost 5 bases, with 14 bases spanning the gap. Per germline, CDR1 SQVTM and CDR2 ANQGSEA. CDR3 coding DNA: TGCAGCGTTGTCGGAGGGGGTGGTTATGGCTACACCTTC. Its protein product is CSVVGGGGYGYTF.

The sample holds many counts of this clonotype. The chain has TRBV5-6 and TRBJ1-1; 9 bases line up with TRBD1. This CDR3 has 16 amino acids. V trimming: 4 bases; J trimming: 4 bases; junction bases outside the gene matches: 11. Germline CDR1 and CDR2: SGHDT and YYEEEE. The CDR3 protein is CASSPWGTGRGTEAFF. CDR3 nucleotides: TGTGCCAGCAGCCCTTGGGGGACAGGGAGGGGCACTGAAGCTTTCTTT.

This clonotype was seen repeatedly, ten times or more. The gene calls are TRBV5-1 and TRBJ1-1, with D uncertain. The CDR3 is made up of 15 amino acids. The ends were cut back, 1 base at V and 1 base at J, with 11 bases in the middle. Germline values: CDR1 SGHRS, CDR2 YFSETQ. For the CDR3, the DNA is TGCGCCAGCAGCTTGCAGTCCCACCCGAACACTGAAGCTTTCTTT. It translates to CASSLQSHPNTEAFF.

The chain combines TRBV6-2 or TRBV6-3 with TRBJ2-1, with 9 nucleotides matching TRBD2. J was trimmed by 9 bases and V by 0 bases; bases with no gene match: 6. The CDR3 has 15 residues. Germline CDR1 MNHEY, CDR2 SVGEGT. The CDR3 is CASSYSAGGPSEQFF. The CDR3 bases are TGTGCCAGCAGTTACTCCGCGGGAGGGCCCAGTGAGCAGTTCTTC.

The table lists this clonotype with many counts. V gene TRBV2 combines with J gene TRBJ1-5; D gene ambiguous. Germline loops: CDR1 SNHLY, CDR2 FYNNEI. V was trimmed by 6 bases and J by 1 base, leaving 13 bases between them. This CDR3 is built from 15 residues. In DNA form, the CDR3 reads TGTGCCAGCAGGGAGGCTGTGGAGAGCAATCAGCCCCAGCATTTT. Protein sequence: CASREAVESNQPQHF.

Ten or more counts support this clonotype. The chain links TRBV5-1 to TRBJ2-3; no clear D gene. Germline V gene data show CDR1 as SGHRS and CDR2 as YFSETQ. Trimming left V 4 bases short and J 0 bases short, with 18 bases between. The CDR3 length is 17 residues. CDR3 loop: CASSQALGYQSTDTQYF. CDR3 nucleotides: TGCGCCAGCAGCCAAGCTTTGGGCTACCAAAGCACAGATACGCAGTATTTT.

This clonotype was detected many times. A read error may account for a junction end that differs from germline. The CDR3 DNA reads TGCAGTGCCCTCACCGATACGAGCAGAGATACGCAGTATTTT. This gives the protein CSALTDTSRDTQYF. The genes are TRBV20-1 and TRBJ2-3, with no clear D. The CDR3 has 14 amino acids. Germline values: CDR1 DFQATT, CDR2 SNEGSKA (reference sequence).

This clonotype occurred many times. The gene calls are TRBV7-2 and TRBJ2-1; D is possibly TRBD2 (6 bases). V was shortened by 5 bases and J by 1 base, with 12 bases between the two germline ends. Per the germline V gene, CDR1 is SGHTA and CDR2 is FQGNSA. The CDR3 spans 15 residues. CDR3 DNA sequence: TGTGCCAGCAGCCTCGCGCGGGGATCCTACAATGAGCAGTTCTTC. Translated: CASSLARGSYNEQFF.

The table lists this clonotype with many counts. The genes are TRBV18 and TRBJ2-7; TRBD1 aligns across 7 bases. After removal of 5 bases from V and 4 bases from J, the junction contained 11 bases not matched to a gene. The CDR3 runs 15 residues. Germline CDR1 and CDR2: KGHSH and LQKENI. As DNA, the CDR3 is TGTGCCAGCTCAGCGACCGGGACAGCTAATTACGAGCAGTACTTC. As protein: CASSATGTANYEQYF.

This clonotype was seen a handful of times. This rearrangement joins TRBV28 to TRBJ2-4, with TRBD2 matching 8 bases. The CDR3 consists of 18 residues. The germline CDR1 and CDR2 sequences are MDHEN and SYDVKM. The junction had 14 bases not matched to a gene; V was cut back by 6 bases and J by 1 base. CDR3 amino acids: CASSLAGSMIGAKNIQYF. CDR3 DNA: TGTGCCAGCAGCTTAGCGGGGTCAATGATAGGGGCCAAAAACATTCAGTACTTC.

This clonotype occurred many times. J is TRBJ2-1 and V is TRBV12-3 or TRBV12-4, with TRBD2 as a possible D gene (7 bases). The ends were cut back, 5 bases at V and 12 bases at J, with 20 bases in the middle. This CDR3 region has 14 residues. CDR3 sequence (DNA): TGTGCCAGCAGTCCTCTCGCGGGGGCCCGAGTGCAGTTCTTC. Protein product: CASSPLAGARVQFF.

This clonotype has a count of ten or more. The chain uses TRBV6-1 and TRBJ2-1, with 12 bases aligning to TRBD2. The CDR3 spans 15 residues. CDR1 is MNHNS, CDR2 SASEGT, per germline. V lost 7 bases, J lost 8 bases, and 9 bases stayed unmatched. The CDR3 DNA is TGTGCCAGCACCATGACTAGCGGGAGTGTCGATGAGCAGTTCTTC. It encodes CASTMTSGSVDEQFF.

This clonotype was picked up many times. V gene TRBV7-9 combines with J gene TRBJ2-1; a possible D gene is TRBD2 (6 bases). The CDR3 is 15 amino acids. Trimming removed 7 bases at V and 2 bases at J, with 15 bases between. CDR1 is SEHNR, CDR2 FQNEAQ, per germline (reference sequence). Here the CDR3 DNA reads TGTGCCAGCAACCCGCCGGGCGGGACCTACAATGAGCAGTTCTTC. Amino acid sequence: CASNPPGGTYNEQFF.